The rows below give T cell receptor beta chains drawn from one sample of a study of T cell responses to AZD1222 COVID-19 vaccine. The data were produced by immunoSEQ multiplex PCR, yet TCRdb's version contains in-frame clones alone and is incomplete. Of some 110,000 clones in the sample, 88% were seen once. Here the sequenced sample was peripheral blood, taken on day 0 of AZD1222 vaccination. The receptors come from an adult in good health. Both conserved end residues are part of each CDR3. D genes are given only for firm matches. Only some rows state a clone size, as once, few, many or a class for expanded clones.

>TRBJ2-4|15|-|-|TRBV4-3
CASSQDRGRKGIQYF
TGCGCCAGCAGCCAAGATAGGGGTCGGAAGGGCATTCAGTACTTC
>TRBJ1-5|13|-|-|TRBV6-2/TRBV6-3
CASSGLRGQPQHF
TGTGCCAGCAGTGGGTTGCGGGGACAGCCCCAGCATTTT
>TRBJ1-5|16|-|-|TRBV7-8
CASSLLVGGGNQPQHF
TGTGCCAGCAGCCTTCTTGTCGGGGGAGGCAATCAGCCCCAGCATTTT
>TRBJ1-2|13|-|TRBD1|TRBV7-9
CASSPDRVRGYTF
TGTGCCAGCAGCCCAGACAGGGTACGTGGCTACACCTTC
>TRBJ2-1|15|-|-|TRBV7-3
CASSLAGTTYNEQFF
TGTGCCAGCAGCTTGGCCGGGACGACCTACAATGAGCAGTTCTTC
>TRBJ1-1|13|-|-|TRBV11-2
CASSLIRYTEAFF
TGTGCCAGCAGCTTGATAAGATACACTGAAGCTTTCTTT
>TRBJ1-5|16|-|TRBD1|TRBV5-6
CASSLARRQGGQPQHF
TGTGCCAGCAGCTTGGCGCGGAGACAGGGTGGTCAGCCCCAGCATTTT
>TRBJ1-5|16|-|-|TRBV6-2/TRBV6-3
CASSYWPGKSNQPQHF
TGTGCCAGCAGTTACTGGCCAGGGAAAAGCAATCAGCCCCAGCATTTT
>TRBJ1-6|16|-|-|TRBV9
CASSVGVSPGDSPLHF
TGTGCCAGCAGCGTAGGGGTGAGTCCAGGGGATTCACCCCTCCACTTT
>TRBJ1-4|18|-|-|TRBV6-1
CASSESELLWATNEKLFF
TGTGCCAGCAGTGAGTCAGAACTCCTTTGGGCAACTAATGAAAAACTGTTTTTT
>TRBJ2-1|19|-|TRBD2|TRBV27
CASSLGIWTSGRASDEQFF
TGTGCCAGCAGTTTAGGCATATGGACTAGCGGGAGGGCTTCGGATGAGCAGTTCTTC
>TRBJ2-1|14|few|TRBD2|TRBV10-2
CASSEASGIDEQFF
TGCGCCAGCAGTGAGGCTAGCGGGATTGATGAGCAGTTCTTC
>TRBJ1-4|16|once|TRBD1|TRBV5-1
CASSFLGTGANEKLFF
TGCGCCAGCAGCTTCTTAGGGACAGGGGCAAATGAAAAACTGTTTTTT
>TRBJ1-6|13|-|-|TRBV12-3/TRBV12-4
CASRWAYNSPLHF
TGTGCCAGCAGGTGGGCCTATAATTCACCCCTCCACTTT
>TRBJ2-7|12|-|TRBD2|TRBV10-3
CAISESLAGEYF
TGTGCCATCAGTGAGTCACTAGCGGGAGAGTACTTC
>TRBJ2-5|13|-|-|TRBV6-5
CASKAGGGETQYF
TGTGCCAGCAAGGCCGGGGGCGGGGAGACCCAGTACTTC
>TRBJ1-5|16|-|-|TRBV5-6
CASSLYPGGSNQPQHF
TGTGCCAGCAGCTTGTATCCGGGTGGGAGCAATCAGCCCCAGCATTTT
>TRBJ2-7|13|-|TRBD1|TRBV24-1
CATRGQDGGEQYF
TGTGCCACAAGGGGACAGGATGGGGGAGAGCAGTACTTC
>TRBJ1-2|15|-|-|TRBV2
CASSEGGGIGYGYTF
TGTGCCAGCAGTGAAGGTGGGGGGATCGGCTATGGCTACACCTTC
>TRBJ2-7|17|-|TRBD1|TRBV7-8
CASSSFSEDRGPAEQYF
TGTGCCAGCAGCTCCTTCTCGGAGGACAGGGGGCCCGCCGAGCAGTACTTC
>TRBJ2-7|13|-|TRBD1|TRBV5-1
CASSAKQGYEQYF
TGCGCCAGCAGCGCCAAACAGGGGTACGAGCAGTACTTC
>TRBJ1-4|16|-|-|TRBV19
CASSLPGGPTNEKLFF
TGTGCCAGTAGCCTCCCGGGGGGGCCTACTAATGAAAAACTGTTTTTT
>TRBJ1-2|14|-|-|TRBV24-1
CATRDEGAFYGYTF
TGTGCCACCAGGGACGAAGGGGCCTTCTATGGCTACACCTTC
>TRBJ1-3|16|-|TRBD1|TRBV2
CASSLGTGNSGNTIYF
TGTGCCAGCAGCCTCGGGACAGGCAACTCTGGAAACACCATATATTTT
>TRBJ1-1|15|-|-|TRBV7-9
CASSLGPGGDTEAFF
TGTGCCAGCAGCTTAGGCCCGGGGGGAGACACTGAAGCTTTCTTT
>TRBJ1-6|15|-|-|TRBV6-1
CASSEVGRYNSPLHF
TGTGCCAGCAGTGAAGTTGGACGGTATAATTCACCCCTCCACTTT
>TRBJ2-1|14|-|TRBD2|TRBV28
CASSLAGVYNEQFF
TGTGCCAGCAGTTTAGCGGGAGTGTACAATGAGCAGTTCTTC
>TRBJ1-6|14|-|-|TRBV11-3
CASSWQGGDSPLHF
TGTGCCAGCAGCTGGCAGGGTGGTGATTCACCCCTCCACTTT
>TRBJ2-3|13|-|TRBD1|TRBV6-5
CASSSPQGDTQYF
TGTGCCAGCAGTTCCCCACAGGGGGATACGCAGTATTTT
>TRBJ2-1|15|-|TRBD2|TRBV6-1
CASSETSGGPDEQFF
TGTGCCAGCAGTGAGACTAGCGGGGGACCAGATGAGCAGTTCTTC
>TRBJ1-2|16|-|-|TRBV28
CASSLRKRAATIGYTF
TGTGCCAGCAGTTTACGAAAAAGGGCAGCAACGATTGGCTACACCTTC
>TRBJ2-7|15|once|-|TRBV21-1
CASPKGNRWGYEQYF
TGTGCCAGTCCCAAGGGGAACAGATGGGGCTACGAGCAGTACTTC
>TRBJ2-3|15|-|TRBD2|TRBV18
CASSPLAGGTDTQYF
TGTGCCAGCTCACCACTAGCGGGGGGCACAGATACGCAGTATTTT